Listed here is a single T cell receptor (beta chain). The entry originates in a study of blood T cell repertoires in COVID-19. Overall study context: The samples span acute and convalescent COVID-19 from the United States, Italy and Spain. T cells, B-cell-depleted T cells, or PBMCs provided the cDNA or gDNA that served as material.

Per the authors' pipeline: By means of reference gene primer amplification, nucleated cell counts were estimated. Repertoires were generated with immunoSEQ multiplex PCR, while TCRdb's copy carries only in-frame clones and drops some. V, J and clone size were drawn from that table, and D and trimming were deduced from the DNA. The data show 100,000 to 150,000 clones, 70% to 90% seen once. After removal of 1 base from V and 2 bases from J, the junction contained 8 bases not matched to a gene. The CDR3 is made up of 16 amino acids. Germline CDR1 is SGHNT and CDR2 is YENEEA. This sequence joins TRBV11-3 and TRBJ2-7; 7 nucleotides match TRBD2. The source of this sequence is a man aged 50 or older with acute or convalescent COVID-19. Sequencing was done on a sample of peripheral blood. Written as DNA, the CDR3 is TGTGCCAGCAGCTTAGTAGCAGCGGGGAAAACCTACGAGCAGTACTTC. This encodes CASSLVAAGKTYEQYF.